This T cell receptor (beta chain) is drawn from a study of identifying expanded T cells in peripheral blood. Overall study findings and caveats: Differentially abundant clones: about 1.3 between replicates, about 16 at approximately two weeks, approximately 18 at four.

A remark on this clone: Its antigen is not identified.

Clones were sequenced by immunoSEQ multiplex PCR, and TCRdb holds only the in-frame ones, with some missing. The data show about 91,000 clones, approximately 91% seen once. This clonotype was obtained from a person aged 18-70 years in good health. Sample: blood.

The CDR3 DNA is TGTGCCAGCATCGTTCCGGGACAGGACTATGGCTACACCTTC. As protein: CASIVPGQDYGYTF. The chain employs TRBV28 and TRBJ1-2, with 8 bases lining up with TRBD1. After removal of 7 bases from V and 3 bases from J, the junction contained 7 bases not matched to a gene. CDR3 size: 14 residues. The V gene's germline CDR1 is MDHEN and CDR2 SYDVKM.